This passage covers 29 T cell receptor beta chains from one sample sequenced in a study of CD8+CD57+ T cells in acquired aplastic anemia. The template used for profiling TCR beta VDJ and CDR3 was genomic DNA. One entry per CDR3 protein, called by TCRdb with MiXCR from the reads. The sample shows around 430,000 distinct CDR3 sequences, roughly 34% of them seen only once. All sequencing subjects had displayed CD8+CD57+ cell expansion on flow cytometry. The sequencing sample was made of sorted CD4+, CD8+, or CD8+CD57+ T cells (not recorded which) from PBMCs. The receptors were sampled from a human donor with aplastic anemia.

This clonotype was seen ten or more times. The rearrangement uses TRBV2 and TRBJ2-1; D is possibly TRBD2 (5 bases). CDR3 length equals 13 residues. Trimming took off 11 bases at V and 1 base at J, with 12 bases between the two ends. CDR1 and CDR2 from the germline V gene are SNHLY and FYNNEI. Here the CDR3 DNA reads TGTGCCGGAGGACTTGGGTCCTACAATGAGCAGTTCTTC. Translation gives CAGGLGSYNEQFF.

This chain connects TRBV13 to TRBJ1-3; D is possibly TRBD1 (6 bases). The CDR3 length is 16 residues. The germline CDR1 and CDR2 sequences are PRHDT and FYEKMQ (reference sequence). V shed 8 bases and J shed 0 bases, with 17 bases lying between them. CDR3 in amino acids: CASGRRDTRSGNTIYF. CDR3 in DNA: TGTGCCAGCGGACGACGGGACACTCGCTCTGGAAACACCATATATTTT.

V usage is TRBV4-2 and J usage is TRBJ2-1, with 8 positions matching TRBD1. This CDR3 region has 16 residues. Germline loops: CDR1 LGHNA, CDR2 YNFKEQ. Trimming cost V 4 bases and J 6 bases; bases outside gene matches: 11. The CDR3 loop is CASSPTWTGLGNEQFF. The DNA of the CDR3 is TGTGCCAGCAGCCCTACTTGGACAGGGCTCGGCAATGAGCAGTTCTTC.

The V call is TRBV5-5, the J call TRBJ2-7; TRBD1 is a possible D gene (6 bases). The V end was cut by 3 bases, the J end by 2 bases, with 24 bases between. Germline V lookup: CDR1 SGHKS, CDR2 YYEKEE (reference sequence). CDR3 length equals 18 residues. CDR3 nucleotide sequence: TGTGCCAGCAGCTCGGCATACCTGACAGGACACCCCACCTACGAGCAGTACTTC. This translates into CASSSAYLTGHPTYEQYF.

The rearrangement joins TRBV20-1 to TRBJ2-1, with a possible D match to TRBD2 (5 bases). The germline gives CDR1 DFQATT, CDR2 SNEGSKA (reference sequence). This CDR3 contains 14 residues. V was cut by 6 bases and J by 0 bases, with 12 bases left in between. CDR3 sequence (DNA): TGCAGTGCGTATAGACTAAGCTCCTACAATGAGCAGTTCTTC. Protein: CSAYRLSSYNEQFF.

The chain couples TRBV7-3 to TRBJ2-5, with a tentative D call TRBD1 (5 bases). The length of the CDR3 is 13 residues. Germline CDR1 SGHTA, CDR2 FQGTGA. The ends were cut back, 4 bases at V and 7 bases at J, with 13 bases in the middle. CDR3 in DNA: TGTGCCAGCAGCTCCGACGCTAGGGGGACCCAGTACTTC. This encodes CASSSDARGTQYF. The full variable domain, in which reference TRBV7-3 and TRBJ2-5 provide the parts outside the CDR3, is GAGVSQTPSNKVTEKGKYVELRCDPISGHTALYWYRQSLGQGPEFLIYFQGTGAADDSGLPNDRFFAVRPEGSVSTLKIQRTERGDSAVYLCASSSDARGTQYFGPGTRLLVL.

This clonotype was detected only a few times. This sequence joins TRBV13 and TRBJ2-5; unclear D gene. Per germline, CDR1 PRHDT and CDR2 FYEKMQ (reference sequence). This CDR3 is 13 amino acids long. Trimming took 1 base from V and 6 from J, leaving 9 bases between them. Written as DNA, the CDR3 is TGTGCCAGCAGCTTAGATGGGGAAAAGACCCAGTACTTC. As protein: CASSLDGEKTQYF.

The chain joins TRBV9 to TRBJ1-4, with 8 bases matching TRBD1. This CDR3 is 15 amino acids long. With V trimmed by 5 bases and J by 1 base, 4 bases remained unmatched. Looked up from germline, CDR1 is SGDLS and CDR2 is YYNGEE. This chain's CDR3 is CASRTGVLTNEKLFF. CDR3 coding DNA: TGTGCCAGCAGGACAGGGGTATTAACTAATGAAAAACTGTTTTTT.

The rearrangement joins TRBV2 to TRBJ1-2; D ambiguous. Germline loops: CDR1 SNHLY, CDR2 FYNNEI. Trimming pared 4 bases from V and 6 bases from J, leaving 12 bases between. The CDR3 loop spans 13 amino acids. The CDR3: CASSGVRVDGYTF. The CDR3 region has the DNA TGTGCCAGCAGTGGGGTCCGGGTAGATGGCTACACCTTC.

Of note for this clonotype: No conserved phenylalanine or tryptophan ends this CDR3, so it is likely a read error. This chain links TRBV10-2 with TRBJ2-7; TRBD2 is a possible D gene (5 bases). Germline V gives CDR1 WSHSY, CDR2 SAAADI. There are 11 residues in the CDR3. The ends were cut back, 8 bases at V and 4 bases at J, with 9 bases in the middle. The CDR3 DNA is TGCGCCAGCGCTTCGGGATACGAGCAGTACCTC. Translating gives CASASGYEQYL.

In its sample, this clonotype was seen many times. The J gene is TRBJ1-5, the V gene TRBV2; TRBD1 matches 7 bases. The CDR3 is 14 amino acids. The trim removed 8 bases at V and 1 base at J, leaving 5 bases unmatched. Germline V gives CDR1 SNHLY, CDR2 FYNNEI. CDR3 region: CASGPDRSNQPQHF. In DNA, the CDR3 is TGTGCCAGCGGTCCGGACAGGAGCAATCAGCCCCAGCATTTT.

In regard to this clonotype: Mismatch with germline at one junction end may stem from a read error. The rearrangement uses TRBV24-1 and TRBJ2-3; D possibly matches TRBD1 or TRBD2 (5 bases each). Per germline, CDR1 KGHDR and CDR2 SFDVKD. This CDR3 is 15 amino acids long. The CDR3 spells CASSIGQAVSDTQYF. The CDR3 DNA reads TGTGCCAGCAGTATAGGACAAGCGGTATCAGATACGCAGTATTTT.

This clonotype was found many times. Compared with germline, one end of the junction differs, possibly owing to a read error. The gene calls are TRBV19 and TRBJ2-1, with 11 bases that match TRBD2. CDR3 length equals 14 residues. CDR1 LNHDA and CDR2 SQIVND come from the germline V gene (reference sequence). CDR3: CASRIAGGVSEQFF. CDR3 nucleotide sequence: TGTGCCAGTAGGATAGCGGGAGGGGTAAGTGAGCAGTTCTTC.

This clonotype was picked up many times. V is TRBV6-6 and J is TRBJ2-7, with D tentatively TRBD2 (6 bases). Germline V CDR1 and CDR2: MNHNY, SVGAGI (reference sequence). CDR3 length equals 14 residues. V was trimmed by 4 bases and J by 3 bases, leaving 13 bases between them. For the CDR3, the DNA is TGTGCCAGCAGTTCGTGGGAGGCTAGCTACGAGCAGTACTTC. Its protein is CASSSWEASYEQYF.

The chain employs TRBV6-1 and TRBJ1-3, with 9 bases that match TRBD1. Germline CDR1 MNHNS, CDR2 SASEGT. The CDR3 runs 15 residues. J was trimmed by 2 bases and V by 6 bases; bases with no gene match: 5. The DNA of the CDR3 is TGTGCCAGCAGCATGCGACAGGGGGCTGGAAACACCATATATTTT. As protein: CASSMRQGAGNTIYF.

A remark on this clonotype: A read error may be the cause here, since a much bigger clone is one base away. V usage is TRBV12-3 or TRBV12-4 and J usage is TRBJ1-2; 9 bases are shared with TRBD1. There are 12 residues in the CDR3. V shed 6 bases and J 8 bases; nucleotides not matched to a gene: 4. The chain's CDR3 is CASSWTGEGYTF. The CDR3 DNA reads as TGTGCCAGCAGCTGGACAGGGGAAGGCTACACCTTC.

The CDR3 reads CASSKAGGTWAWTQYF. CDR3 nucleotides: TGCGCCAGCTCTAAGGCGGGGGGGACCTGGGCGTGGACCCAGTACTTC. The V gene is TRBV10-2, the J gene TRBJ2-5, with 9 bases identical to TRBD2. The V and J ends lost 8 bases and 7 bases, in that order; junction bases with no gene match: 17. In germline, CDR1 is WSHSY, CDR2 SAAADI. The CDR3 contains 16 residues.

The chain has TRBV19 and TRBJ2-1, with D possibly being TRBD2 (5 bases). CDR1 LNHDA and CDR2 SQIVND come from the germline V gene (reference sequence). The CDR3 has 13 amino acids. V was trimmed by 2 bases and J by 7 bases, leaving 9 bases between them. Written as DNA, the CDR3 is TGTGCCAGTAGTATACCCGGGGAAAATGAGCAGTTCTTC. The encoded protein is CASSIPGENEQFF.

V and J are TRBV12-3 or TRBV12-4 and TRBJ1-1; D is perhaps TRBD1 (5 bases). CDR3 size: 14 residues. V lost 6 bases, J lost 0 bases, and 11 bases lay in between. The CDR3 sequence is CASSFEGLNTEAFF. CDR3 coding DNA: TGTGCCAGCAGCTTTGAGGGGTTGAACACTGAAGCTTTCTTT.

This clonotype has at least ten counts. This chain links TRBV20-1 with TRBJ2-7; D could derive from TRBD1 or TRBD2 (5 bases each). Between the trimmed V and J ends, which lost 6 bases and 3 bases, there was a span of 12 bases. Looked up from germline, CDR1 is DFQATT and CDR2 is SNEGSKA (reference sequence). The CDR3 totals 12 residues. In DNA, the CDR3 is TGCAGTGCCCGGGACCCTAGCTACGAGCAGTACTTC. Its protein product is CSARDPSYEQYF.

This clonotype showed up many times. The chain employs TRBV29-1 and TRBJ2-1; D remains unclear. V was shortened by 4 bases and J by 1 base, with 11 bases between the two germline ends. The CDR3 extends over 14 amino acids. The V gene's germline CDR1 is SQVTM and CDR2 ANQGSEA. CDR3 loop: CSVAPKASYNEQFF. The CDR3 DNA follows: TGCAGCGTTGCCCCTAAAGCATCCTACAATGAGCAGTTCTTC.

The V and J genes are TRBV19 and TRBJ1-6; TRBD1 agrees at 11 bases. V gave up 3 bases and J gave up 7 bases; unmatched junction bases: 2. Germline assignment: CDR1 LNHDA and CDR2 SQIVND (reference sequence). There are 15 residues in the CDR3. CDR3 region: CASSMDRGRNSPLHF. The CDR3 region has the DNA TGTGCCAGTAGTATGGACAGGGGGCGGAATTCACCCCTCCACTTT. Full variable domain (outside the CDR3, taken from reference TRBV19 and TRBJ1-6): DGGITQSPKYLFRKEGQNVTLSCEQNLNHDAMYWYRQDPGQGLRLIYYSQIVNDFQKGDIAEGYSVSREKKESFPLTVTSAQKNPTAFYLCASSMDRGRNSPLHFGNGTRLTVT.

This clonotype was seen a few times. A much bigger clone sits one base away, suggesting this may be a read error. In DNA form, the CDR3 reads TGTGCCAGCAGTGAAGTGGGATATGAAAACCTGTTTTTT. This gives the protein CASSEVGYENLFF. This rearrangement joins TRBV25-1 to TRBJ1-4, with no clear D. The CDR3 length is 13 residues. Germline CDR1 and CDR2: MGHDK and SYGVNS.

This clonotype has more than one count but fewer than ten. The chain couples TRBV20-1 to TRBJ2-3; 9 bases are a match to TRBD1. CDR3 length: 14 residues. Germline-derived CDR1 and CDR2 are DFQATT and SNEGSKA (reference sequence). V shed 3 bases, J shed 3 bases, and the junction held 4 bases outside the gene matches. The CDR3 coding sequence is TGCAGTGCTAGGCCAGGACAGGGGACAGATACGCAGTATTTT. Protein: CSARPGQGTDTQYF.

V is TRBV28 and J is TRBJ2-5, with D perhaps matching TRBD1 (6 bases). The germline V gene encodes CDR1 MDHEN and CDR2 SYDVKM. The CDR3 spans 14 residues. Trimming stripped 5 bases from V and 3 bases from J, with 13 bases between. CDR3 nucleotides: TGTGCCAGCAGTCGGCGGACAGCCAAAGAGACCCAGTACTTC. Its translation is CASSRRTAKETQYF.

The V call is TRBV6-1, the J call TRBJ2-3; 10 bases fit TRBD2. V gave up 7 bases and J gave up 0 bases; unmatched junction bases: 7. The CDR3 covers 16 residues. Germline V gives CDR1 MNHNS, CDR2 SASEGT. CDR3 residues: CASIPTTSGSTDTQYF. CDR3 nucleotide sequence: TGTGCCAGCATTCCAACGACTAGCGGGAGCACAGATACGCAGTATTTT.

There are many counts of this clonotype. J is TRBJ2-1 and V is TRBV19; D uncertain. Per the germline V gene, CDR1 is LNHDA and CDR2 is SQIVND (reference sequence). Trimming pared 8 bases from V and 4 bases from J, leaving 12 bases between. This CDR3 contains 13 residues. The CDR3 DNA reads TGTGCCAGTTCTTTGCAGGTTTACAATGAGCAGTTCTTC. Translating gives CASSLQVYNEQFF.

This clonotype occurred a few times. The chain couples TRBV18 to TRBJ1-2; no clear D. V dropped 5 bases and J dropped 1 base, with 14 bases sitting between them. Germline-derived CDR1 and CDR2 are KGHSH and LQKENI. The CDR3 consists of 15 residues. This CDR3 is CASSEQTRINYGYTF. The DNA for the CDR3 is TGTGCCAGCTCAGAACAGACAAGGATTAACTATGGCTACACCTTC.

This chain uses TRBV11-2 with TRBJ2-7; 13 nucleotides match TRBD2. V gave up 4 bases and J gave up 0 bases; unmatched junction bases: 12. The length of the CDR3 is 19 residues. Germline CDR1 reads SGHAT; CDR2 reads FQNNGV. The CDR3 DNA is TGTGCCAGCAGCTCCTGGACTAGCGGGGGCGGAACCCACTCCTACGAGCAGTACTTC. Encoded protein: CASSSWTSGGGTHSYEQYF.